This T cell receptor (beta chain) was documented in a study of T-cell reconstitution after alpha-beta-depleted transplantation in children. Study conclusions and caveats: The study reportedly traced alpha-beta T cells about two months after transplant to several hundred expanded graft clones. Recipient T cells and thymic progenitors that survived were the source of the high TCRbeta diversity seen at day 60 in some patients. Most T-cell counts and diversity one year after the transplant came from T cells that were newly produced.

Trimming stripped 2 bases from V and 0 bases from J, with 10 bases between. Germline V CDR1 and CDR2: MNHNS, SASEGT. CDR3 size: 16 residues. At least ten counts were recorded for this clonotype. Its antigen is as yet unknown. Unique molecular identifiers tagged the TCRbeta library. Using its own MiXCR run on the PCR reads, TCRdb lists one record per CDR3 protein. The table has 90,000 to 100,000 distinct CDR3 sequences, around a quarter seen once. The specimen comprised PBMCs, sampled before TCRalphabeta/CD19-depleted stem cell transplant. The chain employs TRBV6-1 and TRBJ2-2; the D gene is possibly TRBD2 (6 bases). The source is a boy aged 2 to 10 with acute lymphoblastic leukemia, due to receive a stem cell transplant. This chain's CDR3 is CASSERGGANTGELFF. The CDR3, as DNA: TGTGCCAGCAGTGAACGCGGAGGGGCGAACACCGGGGAGCTGTTTTTT.